This is a list of T cell receptor beta chains from one sample in a study of shared clonotypes between healthy human individuals. Using immunoSEQ multiplex PCR, the repertoire was profiled, and TCRdb retains in-frame clones only, with some absent. The table records around 980,000 clones, about four fifths of them present only once. The sample comprised memory CD4+ T cells from PBMCs. All receptors derive from a young man in good health. Some clones in this sample may be carry-over from other donors' samples. Both conserved end residues are part of each CDR3. D genes are given only for firm matches. Only some rows state a clone size, as once, few, many or a class for expanded clones.

v_call,d_call,clone_size,j_call,cdr3_nt,cdr3_aa
TRBV30,.,few,TRBJ1-1,TGTGCCTGGAGTCCCTTCGGGGGGCGTACCGTGTCTGAAGCTTTCTTT,CAWSPFGGRTVSEAFF
TRBV6-1,.,many,TRBJ1-5,TGTGCCAGCAGTCTAAATAGCAATCAGCCCCAGCATTTT,CASSLNSNQPQHF
TRBV18,.,.,TRBJ2-4,TGTGCCAGCTCACCACAGGTAGCCAAAAACATTCAGTACTTC,CASSPQVAKNIQYF
TRBV19,.,.,TRBJ1-5,TGTGCCAGTAGTATAGTGGGTATTCAGCCCCAGCATTTT,CASSIVGIQPQHF
TRBV7-2,TRBD2,.,TRBJ2-7,TGTGCCAGCAGCTCCAGGGAGGGGCGGGTCGAGCAGTACTTC,CASSSREGRVEQYF
TRBV6-1,.,.,TRBJ1-1,TGTGCCAGCAGTGAAGGTACAGGGAGTGAAGCTTTCTTT,CASSEGTGSEAFF
TRBV28,.,many,TRBJ1-1,TGTGCCAGCTGGCGGGGGAACACTGAAGCTTTCTTT,CASWRGNTEAFF
TRBV5-1,.,.,TRBJ1-5,TGCGCCACCGAGACCGAAGGCATCAATCAGCCCCAGCATTTT,CATETEGINQPQHF
TRBV28,.,.,TRBJ1-1,TGTGCCAGCAAACTCGGGGGGAACACTGAAGCTTTCTTT,CASKLGGNTEAFF
TRBV30,.,.,TRBJ1-1,TGTGCCTTTAGTAGAGGCATGAACACTGAAGCTTTCTTT,CAFSRGMNTEAFF
TRBV30,.,.,TRBJ1-2,TGTGCCTGGAGCTCAAGAAAATCAGCTAACTATGGCTACACCTTC,CAWSSRKSANYGYTF
TRBV5-4,.,.,TRBJ2-3,TGTGCCAGCAGCTCGGGGGTGCTGGATACGCAGTATTTT,CASSSGVLDTQYF
TRBV6-7,.,.,TRBJ2-7,TGTGCCAGCAGCCACGGGCAATACGAGCAGTACTTC,CASSHGQYEQYF
TRBV6-6,TRBD2,.,TRBJ2-2,TGTGCCAGCAGTTACCCGAGCGGGAGAGAGGGCGGGGAGCTGTTTTTT,CASSYPSGREGGELFF
TRBV5-1,TRBD1,.,TRBJ1-3,TGCGCCAGCAGCCTTCAGACAGGGGGACCTGGAAACACCATATATTTT,CASSLQTGGPGNTIYF
TRBV28,.,once,TRBJ1-2,TGTGCCAGCAGGGGGCCCAGAGGGTGGCCTCCAGATTATGGCTACACCTTC,CASRGPRGWPPDYGYTF
TRBV2,.,.,TRBJ2-3,TGTGCCAGCAGTGAAGTGGTGGTCACGCAGTATTTT,CASSEVVVTQYF
TRBV5-1,TRBD1,.,TRBJ2-3,TGCGCCAGCAGCTTTTGGGGACAGGGCACAGATACGCAGTATTTT,CASSFWGQGTDTQYF
TRBV6-6,TRBD2,.,TRBJ2-1,TGTGCCAGCAGTTCCGGACTAGCGGGGGCGTTCTTC,CASSSGLAGAFF
TRBV5-6,.,.,TRBJ1-2,TGTGCCAGCAGCTTGATGAGCTTTACTGGGTATGGCTACACCTTC,CASSLMSFTGYGYTF